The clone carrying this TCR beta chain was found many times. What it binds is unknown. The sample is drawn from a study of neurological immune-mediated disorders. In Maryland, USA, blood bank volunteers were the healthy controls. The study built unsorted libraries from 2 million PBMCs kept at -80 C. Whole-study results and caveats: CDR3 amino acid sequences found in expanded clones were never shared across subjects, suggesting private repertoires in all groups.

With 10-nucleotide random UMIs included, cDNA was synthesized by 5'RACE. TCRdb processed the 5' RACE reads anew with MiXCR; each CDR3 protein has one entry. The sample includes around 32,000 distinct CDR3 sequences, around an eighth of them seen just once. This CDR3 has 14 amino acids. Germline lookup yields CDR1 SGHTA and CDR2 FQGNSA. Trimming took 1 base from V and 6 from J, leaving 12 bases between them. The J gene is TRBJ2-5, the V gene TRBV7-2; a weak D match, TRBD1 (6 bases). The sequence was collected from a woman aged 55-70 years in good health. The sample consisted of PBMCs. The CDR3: CASSLGGGSKTQYF. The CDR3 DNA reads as TGTGCCAGCAGCTTAGGTGGGGGCTCCAAGACCCAGTACTTC.